Listed here is a single TCR beta chain. Antigen unknown. Vbeta (60) and Jbeta (13) primers were used in the PCR. Data came from immunoSEQ multiplex PCR; TCRdb stores just in-frame clones and leaves some out. The data show about 55,000 clones, around four fifths seen once. This sample is drawn from a study of cytomegalovirus exposure and HLA in healthy donors. As for the study in general: HLA-typed donors were the source of some 80 million unique TCRs, which an early data release held. Study results and limitations: While the bulk of TCR sequences proved rare, some public TCRs turned up in many donors. Previous analysis showed most TCR beta V segments were productive about 87% or about 30% of the time. Presence/absence analyses rested on an assumption that sequencing depth was roughly uniform across donors.

The V gene end was trimmed by 5 bases and the J gene end by 7 bases; junction bases not matched to a gene: 4. Germline CDR1 is SGHDT and CDR2 is YYEEEE. The CDR3 runs to 13 residues. This sequence joins TRBV5-6 and TRBJ2-1; TRBD1 matches at 9 bases. Sequenced: PBMCs. The TCR originated in a man aged 30 to 39 in good health and CMV-seronegative. In DNA, the CDR3 is TGTGCCAGCAGTGGGGACAGGGTAAATGAGCAGTTCTTC. It specifies CASSGDRVNEQFF.